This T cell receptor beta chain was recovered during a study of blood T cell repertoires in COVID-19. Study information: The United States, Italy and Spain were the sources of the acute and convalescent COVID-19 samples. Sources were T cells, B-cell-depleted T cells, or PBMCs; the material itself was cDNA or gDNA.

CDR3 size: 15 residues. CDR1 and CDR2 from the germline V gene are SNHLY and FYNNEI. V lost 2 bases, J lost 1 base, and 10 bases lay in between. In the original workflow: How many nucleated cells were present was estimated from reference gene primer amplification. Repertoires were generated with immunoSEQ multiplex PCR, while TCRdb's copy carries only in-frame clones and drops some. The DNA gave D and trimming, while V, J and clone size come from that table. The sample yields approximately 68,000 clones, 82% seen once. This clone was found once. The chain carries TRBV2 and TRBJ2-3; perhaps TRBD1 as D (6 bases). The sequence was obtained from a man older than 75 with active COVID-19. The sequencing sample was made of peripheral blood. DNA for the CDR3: TGTGCCAGCAGTGAAAGGGGGATACGCACAGATACGCAGTATTTT. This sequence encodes CASSERGIRTDTQYF.